These T cell receptor beta chains were read from a single sample in a study of T cell responses to AZD1222 COVID-19 vaccine. Clones were read by immunoSEQ multiplex PCR, and TCRdb kept only the in-frame ones, dropping some. The sample lists around 140,000 clones, over 90% seen once, with 3% to 4% in the top ten. Here the sequenced sample was peripheral blood, taken 28 days after the second AZD1222 dose. These receptors were taken from an adult who received the AZD1222 COVID-19 vaccine. Both conserved end residues are part of each CDR3. D genes are given only for firm matches. Where a row states a size, it is once, few, many or the class of an expanded clone; other rows omit it.

TRBJ1-4 | NA | TRBV7-2 | 13 | NA | CASSLQGREKLFF | TGTGCCAGCAGCCTACAGGGCAGAGAAAAACTGTTTTTT
TRBJ2-1 | NA | TRBV11-3 | 15 | NA | CASSPGMSSYNEQFF | TGTGCCAGCAGCCCCGGTATGAGCTCCTACAATGAGCAGTTCTTC
TRBJ2-5 | NA | TRBV24-1 | 15 | NA | CATSAGRKLQETQYF | TGTGCCACCAGTGCCGGCAGAAAGTTACAAGAGACCCAGTACTTC
TRBJ2-5 | NA | TRBV28 | 11 | NA | CASSSQETQYF | TGTGCCAGCAGCTCGCAAGAGACCCAGTACTTC
TRBJ1-5 | NA | TRBV28 | 15 | NA | CASSLYDSSNQPQHF | TGTGCCAGCAGTTTGTACGACAGCTCCAATCAGCCCCAGCATTTT
TRBJ1-2 | NA | TRBV10-2 | 14 | TRBD1 | CASYQGQGYYGYTF | TGCGCCAGTTACCAGGGACAGGGGTACTATGGCTACACCTTC
TRBJ1-4 | NA | TRBV28 | 14 | TRBD1 | CASRRGQGTEKLFF | TGTGCCAGCAGGAGGGGGCAGGGCACAGAAAAACTGTTTTTT
TRBJ1-2 | once | TRBV7-2 | 13 | TRBD1 | CASSPGTGNGYTF | TGTGCCAGCAGCCCCGGGACAGGGAATGGCTACACCTTC
TRBJ2-1 | once | TRBV30 | 12 | NA | CAWVRAYNEQFF | TGTGCCTGGGTCCGGGCCTACAATGAGCAGTTCTTC
TRBJ1-1 | NA | TRBV28 | 14 | NA | CATFGEGRGTEAFF | TGTGCCACCTTTGGGGAGGGGCGGGGGACTGAAGCTTTCTTT
TRBJ2-3 | NA | TRBV14 | 14 | NA | CASSQGYGANKQYF | TGTGCCAGCAGCCAAGGGTACGGCGCAAATAAGCAGTATTTT
TRBJ2-7 | NA | TRBV5-4 | 15 | TRBD1 | CASSPTRTGFDEQYF | TGTGCCAGCAGCCCGACACGGACAGGGTTTGACGAGCAGTACTTC
TRBJ2-3 | NA | TRBV12-3/TRBV12-4 | 13 | NA | CASSLVEGDTQYF | TGTGCCAGCAGTTTGGTCGAAGGAGATACGCAGTATTTT
TRBJ2-6 | NA | TRBV11-2 | 13 | NA | CAGFFVGANVLTF | TGTGCCGGCTTCTTCGTTGGGGCCAACGTCCTGACTTTC
TRBJ2-4 | NA | TRBV6-1 | 19 | TRBD1 | CASSAFGQGAWVAKNIQYF | TGTGCCAGCAGTGCTTTTGGACAGGGGGCTTGGGTAGCCAAAAACATTCAGTACTTC
TRBJ1-2 | NA | TRBV30 | 12 | NA | CAWTPEGYGYTF | TGTGCCTGGACCCCGGAGGGGTATGGCTACACCTTC
TRBJ2-7 | NA | TRBV5-4 | 18 | TRBD2 | CASSLGGTSGRSSGEQYF | TGTGCCAGCAGCTTGGGCGGTACTAGCGGGAGAAGCTCGGGGGAGCAGTACTTC
TRBJ2-7 | once | TRBV4-1 | 15 | TRBD2 | CASSQVLAISYEQYF | TGCGCCAGCAGCCAGGTACTAGCGATATCCTACGAGCAGTACTTC
TRBJ2-7 | once | TRBV28 | 14 | TRBD2 | CASSLWSGAYEQYF | TGTGCCAGCAGTTTATGGAGCGGGGCCTACGAGCAGTACTTC
TRBJ2-7 | NA | TRBV28 | 14 | NA | CASGFPGTLYEQYF | TGTGCCAGCGGATTTCCCGGGACACTTTACGAGCAGTACTTC
TRBJ1-1 | NA | TRBV7-3 | 15 | NA | CASSLEGRGNTEAFF | TGTGCCAGCAGCTTGGAAGGGAGAGGGAACACTGAAGCTTTCTTT
TRBJ1-6 | NA | TRBV7-2 | 13 | NA | CASSFFESSPLHF | TGTGCCAGCAGCTTTTTCGAGTCTTCACCCCTCCACTTT
TRBJ1-3 | NA | TRBV6-5 | 15 | TRBD1 | CASSYSDRAGNTIYF | TGTGCCAGCAGTTACTCGGACAGGGCTGGAAACACCATATATTTT
TRBJ2-7 | NA | TRBV2 | 14 | NA | CASRGIGGGYEQYF | TGTGCCAGCAGGGGGATCGGAGGGGGGTACGAGCAGTACTTC
TRBJ2-2 | NA | TRBV5-1 | 14 | NA | CASSIDTDTGELFF | TGCGCCAGCAGTATTGATACGGACACCGGGGAGCTGTTTTTT
TRBJ2-1 | NA | TRBV4-3 | 15 | NA | CASSQDPQRHNEQFF | TGCGCCAGCAGCCAAGATCCCCAGCGGCACAATGAGCAGTTCTTC
TRBJ2-3 | once | TRBV6-6 | 14 | NA | CASSPRARTDTQYF | TGTGCCAGCAGCCCTAGGGCCCGCACAGATACGCAGTATTTT
TRBJ1-3 | NA | TRBV11-2 | 15 | NA | CASSRTVGTGNTIYF | TGTGCCAGCAGCCGCACAGTCGGAACTGGAAACACCATATATTTT